Only a few counts were recorded for the clone carrying this T cell receptor (beta chain). Its antigen is not known. The CDR3 runs 15 residues. V was trimmed by 4 bases and J by 2 bases, leaving 13 bases between them. In germline, CDR1 is ENHRY, CDR2 SYGVKD. TCRdb processed the 5' RACE reads anew with MiXCR; each CDR3 protein has one entry. Of roughly 700,000 distinct CDR3 sequences listed, roughly 19% are singletons. The sample belongs to a study of CD8 T cells in ankylosing spondylitis. Findings and caveats of the study: Disease-linked clones bore a CD8+ phenotype, appearing relatively rarely in peripheral blood. Made up of eight or nine highly homologous variants, a TCR beta motif appeared characteristic of ankylosing spondylitis blood.

The sample comprised blood, either unsorted or a sorted T cell fraction (not recorded which). V and J are TRBV10-3 and TRBJ2-3; D is perhaps TRBD1 (5 bases). This sequence was found in a male donor with ankylosing spondylitis. DNA for the CDR3: TGTGCCATCAGTGTGCAGGGCCTTTCCACAGATACGCAGTATTTT. Its protein is CAISVQGLSTDTQYF.